Listed below are T cell receptor beta chains from one sample, sequenced in a study of OX40 agonist ivuxolimab in advanced cancers. Produced via immunoSEQ multiplex PCR; TCRdb's table is partial and in-frame only. The repertoire holds about 120,000 clones, more than 70% seen once, with 0.25% to 0.3% in the top ten. Sequencing was performed on CD4+ or CD8+ T cells sorted from blood, taken in a trial of the OX40 agonist ivuxolimab. The receptors come from an adult with an advanced solid tumor such as melanoma, head and neck, liver or kidney cancer. CDR3s include the opening cysteine and the closing phenylalanine or tryptophan. The D gene is left open where the match is weak. Where a row states a size, it is once, few, many or the class of an expanded clone; other rows omit it.

d_gene	abundance	j_gene	v_gene	CDR3nt	CDR3aa
NA	NA	TRBJ1-2	TRBV5-4	TGTGCCAGCAGCCCGGACACTAACTATGGCTACACCTTC	CASSPDTNYGYTF
TRBD1	NA	TRBJ1-2	TRBV28	TGTGCCAGCAGGCGGACAGGAACACTTAACTATGGCTACACCTTC	CASRRTGTLNYGYTF
NA	NA	TRBJ1-6	TRBV7-9	TGTGCCAGCAGCTTAGGGGGTGCAAATTCACCCCTCCACTTT	CASSLGGANSPLHF
TRBD1	NA	TRBJ2-2	TRBV7-6	TGTGCCAGCAGCTTGACAGGGTCGACCGGGGAGCTGTTTTTT	CASSLTGSTGELFF
TRBD2	NA	TRBJ2-1	TRBV6-6	TGTGCCAGCAGCGCTAGCGGGAACCATGAGCAGTTCTTC	CASSASGNHEQFF
NA	NA	TRBJ1-5	TRBV5-1	TGCGCCAGCAGCTTGGCCGGGATCAGCAATCAGCCCCAGCATTTT	CASSLAGISNQPQHF
NA	few	TRBJ2-7	TRBV28	TGTGCCAGCAGCCCCCGGGTGGGAGGACCCTACGAGCAGTACTTC	CASSPRVGGPYEQYF
NA	NA	TRBJ2-6	TRBV11-3	TGTGCCAGCAGCTTAGTATTCGATGAAGGGACCAACGTCCTGACTTTC	CASSLVFDEGTNVLTF
NA	NA	TRBJ2-6	TRBV23-1	TGCGCCAGCAGTCAATCGGGACGGCAGGGGGGTTCTGGGGCCAACGTCCTGACTTTC	CASSQSGRQGGSGANVLTF
NA	NA	TRBJ1-2	TRBV5-1	TGCGCCAGCAGCTTCGGATCAACAGGTCGGGGAAACTATGGCTACACCTTC	CASSFGSTGRGNYGYTF